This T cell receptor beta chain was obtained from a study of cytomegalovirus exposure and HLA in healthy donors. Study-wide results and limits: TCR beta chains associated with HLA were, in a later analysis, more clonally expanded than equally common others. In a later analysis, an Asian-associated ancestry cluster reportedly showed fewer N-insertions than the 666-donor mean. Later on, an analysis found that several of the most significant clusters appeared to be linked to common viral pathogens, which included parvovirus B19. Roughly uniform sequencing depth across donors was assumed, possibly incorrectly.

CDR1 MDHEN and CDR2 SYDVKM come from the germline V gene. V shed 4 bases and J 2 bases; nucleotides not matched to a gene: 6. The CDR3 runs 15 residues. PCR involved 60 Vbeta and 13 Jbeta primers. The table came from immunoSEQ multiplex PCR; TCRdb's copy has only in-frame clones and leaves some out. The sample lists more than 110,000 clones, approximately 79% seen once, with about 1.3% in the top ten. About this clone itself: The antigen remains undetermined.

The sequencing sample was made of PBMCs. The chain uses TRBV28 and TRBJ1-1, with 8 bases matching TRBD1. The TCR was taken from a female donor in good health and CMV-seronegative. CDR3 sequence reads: CASSYLTGANTEAFF. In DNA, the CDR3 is TGTGCCAGCAGTTATCTGACAGGGGCTAACACTGAAGCTTTCTTT.